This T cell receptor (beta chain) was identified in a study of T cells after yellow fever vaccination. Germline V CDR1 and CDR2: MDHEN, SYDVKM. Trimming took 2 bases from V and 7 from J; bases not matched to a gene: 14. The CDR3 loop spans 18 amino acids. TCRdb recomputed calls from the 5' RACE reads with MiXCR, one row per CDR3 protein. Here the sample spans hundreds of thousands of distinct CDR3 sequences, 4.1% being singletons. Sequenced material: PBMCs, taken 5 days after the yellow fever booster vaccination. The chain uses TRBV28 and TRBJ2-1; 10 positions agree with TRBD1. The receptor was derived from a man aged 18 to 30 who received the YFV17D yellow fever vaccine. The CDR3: CASSLISPRQGAWNEQFF. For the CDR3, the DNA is TGTGCCAGCAGTTTAATAAGCCCGCGACAGGGGGCCTGGAATGAGCAGTTCTTC.